The 21 T cell receptor beta chains in this list originate from one sample, sequenced in a study of shared clonotypes between healthy human individuals. Sequencing was performed with immunoSEQ multiplex PCR; in TCRdb, only in-frame clones are kept and a portion is missing. The data hold a few million clones, with around nine tenths observed a single time. What was sequenced was naive CD4+ T cells sorted from blood. Subset described: CD45RA+ positively selected. All receptors derive from a man in his late teens or twenties in good health.

This chain joins TRBV21-1 and TRBJ1-6; the table gives TRBD1 as D, unverified against the DNA. TRBV21-1 represents a pseudogene. CDR3 length: 17 amino acids. The CDR3 is CASSKRGWAPYNSPLHF. Here the CDR3 DNA reads TGTGCCAGCAGCAAAAGGGGCTGGGCGCCCTATAATTCACCCCTCCACTTT.

The chain joins TRBV5-4 to TRBJ1-3; a weak D match, TRBD1 (6 bases). The CDR3 extends over 15 amino acids. Per germline, CDR1 SGHNT and CDR2 YYREEE (reference sequence). Trimming removed 3 bases at V and 3 bases at J, with 13 bases between. CDR3: CASSSEGVVGNTIYF. For the CDR3, the DNA is TGTGCCAGCAGCTCGGAGGGGGTGGTTGGAAACACCATATATTTT.

The V call is TRBV27, the J call TRBJ1-6; D call uncertain. The CDR3 spans 17 residues. Trimming left V 7 bases short and J 2 bases short, with 18 bases between. Germline CDR1 MNHEY, CDR2 SMNVEV (reference sequence). The CDR3 loop reads CASTPPRKGAYNSPLHF. DNA of the CDR3: TGTGCCAGCACCCCCCCGAGAAAGGGCGCCTATAATTCACCCCTCCACTTT.

Concerning this clone: Other DNA sequences from this sample encode an identical CDR3 as well. The V call is TRBV20-1, the J call TRBJ2-1; D is unclear. The CDR3 totals 11 residues. The germline V and J ends were trimmed by 4 bases and 2 bases, with 3 bases remaining between them. Germline CDR1 reads DFQATT; CDR2 reads SNEGSKA (reference sequence). CDR3 coding DNA: TGCAGTGCTACGACCTACAATGAGCAGTTCTTC. This encodes CSATTYNEQFF.

The V call is TRBV14, the J call TRBJ1-2; D might be TRBD1 (5 bases). CDR3 length equals 14 residues. V was shortened by 3 bases and J by 2 bases, with 10 bases between the two germline ends. CDR1 SGHDN and CDR2 FVKESK come from the germline V gene. The CDR3 region is CASSHDGGNYGYTF. As DNA, the CDR3 is TGTGCCAGCAGCCACGACGGGGGGAACTATGGCTACACCTTC.

The chain combines TRBV7-2 with TRBJ1-5, with 8 positions matching TRBD1. J lost 2 bases, V lost 4 bases, and 7 bases had no gene match. Per the germline V gene, CDR1 is SGHTA and CDR2 is FQGNSA. This CDR3 is built from 16 residues. CDR3 DNA sequence: TGTGCCAGCAGCTCAACAGGGGGGGGAGGCAATCAGCCCCAGCATTTT. Encoded protein: CASSSTGGGGNQPQHF. Supplemented by reference TRBV7-2 and TRBJ1-5, the full variable domain reads GAGVSQSPSNKVTEKGKDVELRCDPISGHTALYWYRQSLGQGLEFLIYFQGNSAPDKSGLPSDRFSAERTGGSVSTLTIQRTQQEDSAVYLCASSSTGGGGNQPQHFGDGTRLSIL.

This clone was detected only a few times. This CDR3 is CASSLGSLSSGNTIYF. The DNA of the CDR3 is TGCGCCAGCAGCTTGGGCAGTTTGAGCTCTGGAAACACCATATATTTT. The chain has TRBV5-1 and TRBJ1-3; D not certain. The CDR3 spans 16 residues. Germline V gives CDR1 SGHRS, CDR2 YFSETQ. The ends were cut back, 0 bases at V and 0 bases at J, with 10 bases in the middle.

Of note for this clone: Additional DNA sequences in this sample encode the identical CDR3. The V gene is TRBV7-8, the J gene TRBJ2-7; 9 bases are a match to TRBD1. The CDR3 is 15 amino acids. Trimming cost V 1 base and J 3 bases; bases outside gene matches: 4. CDR1 SGHVS and CDR2 FQNEAQ come from the germline V gene. CDR3 in DNA: TGTGCCAGCAGCTTAGAGACAGGGGGACACTACGAGCAGTACTTC. Its protein is CASSLETGGHYEQYF.

The gene calls are TRBV6-1 and TRBJ1-2; TRBD1 matches at 8 bases. V lost 5 bases, J lost 8 bases, and 4 bases stayed unmatched. Looked up from germline, CDR1 is MNHNS and CDR2 is SASEGT. The length of the CDR3 is 12 residues. CDR3 in DNA: TGTGCCAGCAGTCAGGGGGCGCGCGGCTACACCTTC. It specifies CASSQGARGYTF.

The V call is TRBV4-1, the J call TRBJ1-4, with D hard to call. Germline loops: CDR1 MGHRA, CDR2 YSYEKL. Trimming pared 4 bases from V and 8 bases from J, leaving 8 bases between. The CDR3 is made up of 12 amino acids. CDR3 amino acids: CASSLINEKLFF. CDR3 coding DNA: TGCGCCAGCAGCCTGATAAACGAAAAACTGTTTTTT.

The rearrangement uses TRBV7-9 and TRBJ2-7, with D perhaps TRBD1 (5 bases). Germline CDR1 SEHNR, CDR2 FQNEAQ (reference sequence). Trimming pared 3 bases from V and 3 bases from J, leaving 6 bases between. The CDR3 is made up of 12 amino acids. CDR3 bases: TGTGCCAGCAGCTTTCAGGGCTACGAGCAGTACTTC. Its translation is CASSFQGYEQYF.

The DNA for the CDR3 is TGCGCCAGCAGTTTAGAGATCTCCTACGAGCAGTACTTC. Amino acid sequence: CASSLEISYEQYF. V gene TRBV10-2 combines with J gene TRBJ2-7; D is unresolved. The CDR3 contains 13 residues. The germline gives CDR1 WSHSY, CDR2 SAAADI. Trimming left V 5 bases short and J 0 bases short, with 8 bases between.

The chain employs TRBV9 and TRBJ1-3; D possibly corresponds to TRBD1 (6 bases). The CDR3 has 16 amino acids. Germline V CDR1 and CDR2: SGDLS, YYNGEE. V gave up 0 bases and J gave up 6 bases, with 16 bases separating them. In DNA, the CDR3 is TGTGCCAGCAGCGTAGCTGGGGGCGAGAAAAAAAACACCATATATTTT. Translation: CASSVAGGEKKNTIYF.

The genes are TRBV11-2 and TRBJ2-2; the D is unclear. CDR1 is SGHAT, CDR2 FQNNGV, per germline. V lost 0 bases and J 5 bases, leaving 10 bases between the germline ends. There are 15 residues in the CDR3. As DNA, the CDR3 is TGTGCCAGCAGCTTAGAATTGGTAGCTACCGGGGAGCTGTTTTTT. Translating gives CASSLELVATGELFF.

This chain links TRBV7-2 with TRBJ1-4; TRBD1 might be the D (5 bases). Trimming took off 5 bases at V and 7 bases at J, with 20 bases between the two ends. The CDR3 contains 16 residues. Germline V gene sequence: CDR1 SGHTA, CDR2 FQGNSA. The CDR3 DNA reads as TGTGCCAGCAGCACCGGGGGAGGGGTCGGCAGTGAAAAACTGTTTTTT. Translation gives CASSTGGGVGSEKLFF.

This chain joins TRBV7-2 and TRBJ2-5, with 8 bases fitting TRBD1. After removal of 3 bases from V and 2 bases from J, the junction contained 5 bases not matched to a gene. Germline values: CDR1 SGHTA, CDR2 FQGNSA. The CDR3 sequence is 15 residues long. The CDR3, as DNA: TGTGCCAGCAGCTTTACCGGGACAGGACAAGAGACCCAGTACTTC. Its translation: CASSFTGTGQETQYF.

The CDR3 here is CAISESFGPGGSGANVLTF. The CDR3 DNA follows: TGTGCCATCAGTGAGTCGTTCGGCCCGGGTGGCTCTGGGGCCAACGTCCTGACTTTC. The chain employs TRBV10-3 and TRBJ2-6; D ambiguous. The V end was cut by 0 bases, the J end by 0 bases, with 15 bases between. This CDR3 comprises 19 residues. Germline loops: CDR1 ENHRY, CDR2 SYGVKD.

The V call is TRBV25-1, the J call TRBJ2-1; D is possibly TRBD1 or TRBD2 (6 bases each). With 5 bases removed from V and 5 bases from J, the gap between germline ends came to 16 bases. Germline V lookup: CDR1 MGHDK, CDR2 SYGVNS. This CDR3 spans 15 amino acids. CDR3 protein: CASSLGGVPNNEQFF. CDR3 in DNA: TGTGCCAGCAGTCTGGGGGGCGTCCCCAACAATGAGCAGTTCTTC.

The chain has TRBV7-8 and TRBJ1-5; possible D gene TRBD1, 6 bases. V lost 2 bases to trimming and J lost 4 bases, with 6 bases between them. The CDR3 runs 13 residues. Germline V CDR1 and CDR2: SGHVS, FQNEAQ. CDR3 nucleotide sequence: TGTGCCAGCAGCTTACAGGGGAATCAGCCCCAGCATTTT. Its translation: CASSLQGNQPQHF.

The chain links TRBV9 to TRBJ2-1, with TRBD2 matching 13 bases. This CDR3 spans 16 amino acids. V shed 0 bases, J shed 5 bases, and the junction held 2 bases outside the gene matches. Germline CDR1 reads SGDLS; CDR2 reads YYNGEE. CDR3 region: CASSVEGLAGDNEQFF. In DNA, the CDR3 is TGTGCCAGCAGCGTAGAAGGACTAGCGGGAGACAATGAGCAGTTCTTC.

The J gene is TRBJ2-2, the V gene TRBV25-1, with 12 bases identical to TRBD1. V lost 0 bases and J lost 6; bases outside the gene matches: 8. The germline CDR1 and CDR2 sequences are MGHDK and SYGVNS. CDR3 length: 18 residues. In nucleotides, the CDR3 is TGTGCCAGCAGTGAATATTACACCGGGACAGGGGGCTCCGGGGAGCTGTTTTTT. The encoded protein is CASSEYYTGTGGSGELFF.